These 19 T cell receptor beta chains were sequenced from one sample in a study of blood T cell dynamics during melanoma immunotherapy. Only in-frame clones appear in the TCRdb table, and some are missing; sequencing was by immunoSEQ multiplex PCR. The data contain 7,900 or so clones, 88% of them singletons. Time point defined: week 3, after first cycle of checkpoint inhibitor. Material: blood, obtained from a patient treated with checkpoint blockade. These receptors came from a human donor with melanoma.

V usage is TRBV18 and J usage is TRBJ1-5; the D gene is possibly TRBD1 (5 bases). CDR3 length: 17 amino acids. CDR1 and CDR2 from the germline V gene are KGHSH and LQKENI. The V and J ends lost 3 bases and 9 bases respectively, with 24 bases between them. CDR3 sequence reads: CASSPPILNRPLGPQHF. In DNA, the CDR3 is TGTGCCAGCTCACCCCCAATACTTAACAGGCCTCTGGGGCCCCAGCATTTT.

The chain carries TRBV28 and TRBJ2-3; 8 positions agree with TRBD2. Germline V gene sequence: CDR1 MDHEN, CDR2 SYDVKM. CDR3 size: 15 residues. V dropped 4 bases and J dropped 3; count of bases not matched to a gene: 6. Here the CDR3 reads CASSSPAGGTDTQYF. DNA for the CDR3: TGTGCCAGCAGTTCCCCTGCGGGGGGTACAGATACGCAGTATTTT.

V usage is TRBV19 and J usage is TRBJ2-7; 12 nucleotides line up with TRBD1. V dropped 5 bases and J dropped 3; count of bases not matched to a gene: 5. Germline lookup yields CDR1 LNHDA and CDR2 SQIVND (reference sequence). The length of the CDR3 is 15 residues. The CDR3 protein is CASSPGQGAFYEQYF. DNA of the CDR3: TGTGCCAGTAGTCCGGGACAGGGGGCTTTCTACGAGCAGTACTTC.

The chain employs TRBV18 and TRBJ1-6; 7 bases are a match to TRBD1. The V gene's germline CDR1 is KGHSH and CDR2 LQKENI. The J segment lost 5 bases and the V segment lost 0 bases, leaving 1 base of the junction unmatched. This CDR3 region has 15 residues. CDR3 DNA sequence: TGTGCCAGCTCACCACCGGGACAGAATAATTCACCCCTCCACTTT. It is translated as CASSPPGQNNSPLHF.

The chain carries TRBV18 and TRBJ1-2; D gene uncertain. Germline CDR1 reads KGHSH; CDR2 reads LQKENI. The length of the CDR3 is 15 residues. V was trimmed by 0 bases and J by 0 bases, leaving 8 bases between them. The CDR3: CASSPPRVTNYGYTF. CDR3 in DNA: TGTGCCAGCTCACCACCAAGGGTTACTAACTATGGCTACACCTTC.

This chain uses TRBV6-5 with TRBJ1-1; TRBD1 matches 7 bases. V was clipped by 5 bases and J by 0 bases; unmatched bases: 6. The CDR3 extends over 15 amino acids. From germline, CDR1 is MNHEY and CDR2 SVGAGI. The DNA of the CDR3 is TGTGCCAGCAGTAGCCTTGGGACAGTGAACACTGAAGCTTTCTTT. This sequence encodes CASSSLGTVNTEAFF.

The J gene is TRBJ2-7, the V gene TRBV7-9, with 9 bases identical to TRBD2. The CDR3 runs to 15 residues. Germline V CDR1 and CDR2: SEHNR, FQNEAQ (reference sequence). The V segment lost 2 bases and the J segment 3 bases; nucleotides outside the gene matches: 5. The chain's CDR3 is CASSLPGLANYEQYF. The CDR3 DNA reads as TGTGCCAGCAGCTTACCGGGACTAGCCAACTACGAGCAGTACTTC.

The chain combines TRBV27 with TRBJ2-7; 7 nucleotides match TRBD2. CDR3 length: 14 amino acids. The germline gives CDR1 MNHEY, CDR2 SMNVEV (reference sequence). With 4 bases clipped from V and 5 bases from J, the junction kept 8 bases outside the gene matches. The CDR3 DNA reads TGTGCCAGCAGTTGGGCGGGAGCGGCGGACGAGCAGTACTTC. Protein product: CASSWAGAADEQYF.

This chain uses TRBV27 with TRBJ2-1, with TRBD2 as a possible D gene (6 bases). The V end was cut by 4 bases, the J end by 9 bases, with 13 bases between. This CDR3 comprises 13 residues. Germline assignment: CDR1 MNHEY and CDR2 SMNVEV (reference sequence). CDR3 sequence reads: CASSSLWGGEQFF. The CDR3 DNA follows: TGTGCCAGCAGTTCGCTTTGGGGAGGTGAGCAGTTCTTC.

The V and J genes are TRBV19 and TRBJ1-2; D may be TRBD1 (6 bases). The V end was cut by 6 bases, the J end by 8 bases, with 13 bases between. Germline-derived CDR1 and CDR2 are LNHDA and SQIVND (reference sequence). The CDR3 spans 12 residues. The CDR3, as DNA: TGTGCCAGTAGCCAGGGGCTGAGCGGCTACACCTTC. Translation gives CASSQGLSGYTF. Based on the CDR3 plus reference TRBV19 and TRBJ1-2, the full variable domain is DGGITQSPKYLFRKEGQNVTLSCEQNLNHDAMYWYRQDPGQGLRLIYYSQIVNDFQKGDIAEGYSVSREKKESFPLTVTSAQKNPTAFYLCASSQGLSGYTFGSGTRLTVV.

This clone appeared once. The J gene is TRBJ1-1, the V gene TRBV6-4; the match to TRBD1 covers 7 bases. Trimming cost V 2 bases and J 0 bases; bases outside gene matches: 9. The germline V gene encodes CDR1 MRHNA and CDR2 SNTAGT. There are 17 residues in the CDR3. The CDR3 sequence is CASSDGNRGGMNTEAFF. The CDR3 DNA reads as TGTGCCAGCAGTGACGGGAACAGGGGAGGCATGAACACTGAAGCTTTCTTT.

The rearrangement links TRBV5-8 to TRBJ2-7; 7 positions match TRBD1. The CDR3 length is 15 residues. With 4 bases clipped from V and 2 bases from J, the junction kept 9 bases outside the gene matches. Germline V lookup: CDR1 SGHTS, CDR2 YDEGEE. The CDR3, as DNA: TGTGCCAGCAGCGCTAGACAGGGAAAAGCCTACGAGCAGTACTTC. This codes for CASSARQGKAYEQYF.

The V call is TRBV25-1, the J call TRBJ1-5; D might be TRBD1 (5 bases). Trimming stripped 3 bases from V and 8 bases from J, with 17 bases between. Germline V CDR1 and CDR2: MGHDK, SYGVNS. This CDR3 is 15 amino acids long. CDR3 in DNA: TGTGCCAGCAGTGAGGGGGGTGGGGGTGTTAAGCCCCAGCATTTT. The encoded protein is CASSEGGGGVKPQHF.

This clone was counted a single time. V gene TRBV27 combines with J gene TRBJ1-1; 9 nucleotides agree with TRBD1. This CDR3 spans 14 amino acids. Germline-derived CDR1 and CDR2 are MNHEY and SMNVEV (reference sequence). After removal of 6 bases from V and 5 bases from J, the junction contained 7 bases not matched to a gene. CDR3 sequence reads: CASSFLDRGTEAFF. The CDR3 region has the DNA TGTGCCAGCAGCTTCTTAGACAGGGGGACTGAAGCTTTCTTT.

The rearrangement links TRBV9 to TRBJ1-3, with D maybe TRBD1 (6 bases). CDR1 and CDR2 from the germline V gene are SGDLS and YYNGEE. The CDR3 is 17 residues long. The V gene lost 2 bases and the J gene lost 0 bases, with 15 bases spanning the gap. The CDR3 loop is CASSVGRARGSGNTIYF. The CDR3 bases are TGTGCCAGCAGCGTGGGCAGGGCCAGGGGCTCTGGAAACACCATATATTTT. Variable domain in full (rest from reference TRBV9 and TRBJ1-3): DSGVTQTPKHLITATGQRVTLRCSPRSGDLSVYWYQQSLDQGLQFLIQYYNGEERAKGNILERFSAQQFPDLHSELNLSSLELGDSALYFCASSVGRARGSGNTIYFGEGSWLTVV.

The chain joins TRBV30 to TRBJ1-1, with D uncertain. CDR3 length: 13 amino acids. Germline V CDR1 and CDR2: GTSNPN, SVGIG (reference sequence). The germline V and J ends were trimmed by 3 bases and 1 base, with 9 bases remaining between them. CDR3 residues: CAWRRVANTEAFF. CDR3 coding DNA: TGTGCCTGGAGAAGGGTAGCGAACACTGAAGCTTTCTTT.

The chain joins TRBV7-9 to TRBJ1-5; D is perhaps TRBD1 (5 bases). The CDR3 has 14 amino acids. V dropped 5 bases and J dropped 3 bases, with 11 bases sitting between them. CDR1 is SEHNR, CDR2 FQNEAQ, per germline (reference sequence). CDR3 nucleotide sequence: TGTGCCAGCAGCCTCGACAGAAACAATCAGCCCCAGCATTTT. It is translated as CASSLDRNNQPQHF.

The gene calls are TRBV5-8 and TRBJ2-7; 9 positions agree with TRBD1. The CDR3 spans 14 residues. From germline, CDR1 is SGHTS and CDR2 YDEGEE. Trimming took 4 bases from V and 0 from J; bases not matched to a gene: 2. The CDR3: CASSVGQGSYEQYF. CDR3 nucleotide sequence: TGTGCCAGCAGCGTGGGACAGGGCTCCTACGAGCAGTACTTC.

This clone came up once. The rearrangement joins TRBV30 to TRBJ2-7, with D unclear. This CDR3 is built from 15 residues. V was clipped by 3 bases and J by 2 bases, with 17 bases between them. Germline values: CDR1 GTSNPN, CDR2 SVGIG (reference sequence). The CDR3 DNA sequence: TGTGCCTGGAGGAGGAATGCCTTCAACCCCTACGAGCAGTACTTC. This codes for CAWRRNAFNPYEQYF.